Listed here are 17 T cell receptor beta chains from one sample, sequenced in a study of blood T cells in healthy people across ages. Then a second PCR, running about 6 to 12 cycles, was carried out with a sample-barcoded 5' primer and a J-beta primer mix. MiXCR, run by TCRdb on the 5' RACE reads, gives a single entry per CDR3 protein. The table records approximately 800,000 distinct CDR3 sequences, about 56% of them present only once. The sequenced material came from blood. The receptors here all came from a man aged 35 to 55 in good health.

This chain's CDR3 is CASSYGGEGRGYTF. The CDR3 DNA follows: TGTGCCAGCAGTTACGGGGGCGAAGGCAGGGGCTACACCTTC. The chain couples TRBV6-5 to TRBJ1-2; maybe TRBD1 (6 bases). V dropped 2 bases and J dropped 8 bases, with 15 bases sitting between them. The CDR3 contains 14 residues. The germline V gene encodes CDR1 MNHEY and CDR2 SVGAGI.

The chain recombines TRBV7-2 with TRBJ1-1; no reliable D call. The ends were cut back, 4 bases at V and 7 bases at J, with 13 bases in the middle. Germline V lookup: CDR1 SGHTA, CDR2 FQGNSA. This CDR3 is built from 13 residues. CDR3 coding DNA: TGTGCCAGCAGCTGGACTGAAGGGTTTGAAGCTTTCTTT. Translation gives CASSWTEGFEAFF.

This rearrangement joins TRBV5-1 to TRBJ2-7; D is uncertain. Trimming left V 0 bases short and J 2 bases short, with 9 bases between. CDR3 size: 14 residues. Germline assignment: CDR1 SGHRS and CDR2 YFSETQ. CDR3 loop: CASSLDQVTYEQYF. In DNA form, the CDR3 reads TGCGCCAGCAGCTTGGACCAGGTAACCTACGAGCAGTACTTC.

This clonotype appeared a few times. The chain joins TRBV28 to TRBJ2-1; D possibly corresponds to TRBD1 (6 bases). This CDR3 is built from 16 residues. CDR1 MDHEN and CDR2 SYDVKM come from the germline V gene. The V gene lost 6 bases and the J gene lost 10 bases, with 25 bases spanning the gap. The CDR3 sequence is CASSRPGTPREWEQFF. DNA for the CDR3: TGTGCCAGCAGCCGACCCGGGACACCCCGCGAATGGGAGCAGTTCTTC.

This rearrangement joins TRBV12-3 or TRBV12-4 to TRBJ1-5; D is undetermined. This CDR3 comprises 16 residues. The V end lost 4 bases, the J end lost 4 bases, and 17 bases lay between the germline ends. The CDR3: CASSSRRALGNQPQHF. CDR3 bases: TGTGCCAGCAGTTCCCGCCGGGCCTTGGGGAATCAGCCCCAGCATTTT.

The chain employs TRBV7-2 and TRBJ2-7; no clear D. The V gene's germline CDR1 is SGHTA and CDR2 FQGNSA. V lost 5 bases and J 0 bases, leaving 11 bases between the germline ends. This CDR3 region has 14 residues. This chain's CDR3 is CASSRDQSSYEQYF. DNA for the CDR3: TGTGCCAGCAGCCGAGACCAGAGCTCCTACGAGCAGTACTTC.

This clonotype appeared a few times. The genes are TRBV27 and TRBJ2-1, with a tentative D call TRBD1 (6 bases). CDR3 size: 13 residues. V lost 8 bases to trimming and J lost 8 bases, with 16 bases between them. Germline V gene sequence: CDR1 MNHEY, CDR2 SMNVEV (reference sequence). CDR3 nucleotides: TGTGCCAGCGGATCCGGGACATTGGATGAGCAGTTCTTC. Encoded protein: CASGSGTLDEQFF.

This clonotype occurred once. The chain joins TRBV15 to TRBJ2-3, with D unresolved. V was clipped by 5 bases and J by 2 bases, with 14 bases between them. In germline, CDR1 is LNHNV, CDR2 YYDKDF (reference sequence). The CDR3 is 15 amino acids. CDR3 nucleotide sequence: TGTGCCACCAGCGAAACCCTGGGGTCCACAGATACGCAGTATTTT. Residues: CATSETLGSTDTQYF. Combining the CDR3 with reference TRBV15 and TRBJ2-3 gives the whole variable domain DAMVIQNPRYQVTQFGKPVTLSCSQTLNHNVMYWYQQKSSQAPKLLFHYYDKDFNNEADTPDNFQSRRPNTSFCFLDIRSPGLGDTAMYLCATSETLGSTDTQYFGPGTRLTVL.

This clonotype has a count of ten or more. This sequence joins TRBV6-4 and TRBJ1-5; D is uncertain. Trimming took 5 bases from V and 4 from J, leaving 9 bases between them. This CDR3 comprises 13 residues. Looked up from germline, CDR1 is MRHNA and CDR2 is SNTAGT. In nucleotides, the CDR3 is TGTGCCAGCAGTCCCGACGGAAATCAGCCCCAGCATTTT. It is translated as CASSPDGNQPQHF.

The V call is TRBV28, the J call TRBJ1-5; D not certain. Germline-derived CDR1 and CDR2 are MDHEN and SYDVKM. The CDR3 is made up of 13 amino acids. V lost 0 bases and J lost 9, with 9 bases in between. The CDR3 protein is CASSLWGRRPQHF. In DNA, the CDR3 is TGTGCCAGCAGTTTATGGGGCCGTCGGCCCCAGCATTTT. The full variable domain, its missing parts supplied by reference TRBV28 and TRBJ1-5, is DVKVTQSSRYLVKRTGEKVFLECVQDMDHENMFWYRQDPGLGLRLIYFSYDVKMKEKGDIPEGYSVSREKKERFSLILESASTNQTSMYLCASSLWGRRPQHFGDGTRLSIL.

The J gene is TRBJ2-1, the V gene TRBV7-2; D is undetermined. This CDR3 is 16 amino acids long. CDR1 is SGHTA, CDR2 FQGNSA, per germline. V dropped 1 base and J dropped 3 bases, with 13 bases sitting between them. CDR3 residues: CASSLGPTKGYNEQFF. As DNA, the CDR3 is TGTGCCAGCAGCTTAGGCCCAACTAAGGGCTACAATGAGCAGTTCTTC.

J is TRBJ1-6 and V is TRBV7-2; D is possibly TRBD1 (5 bases). The CDR3 is 15 amino acids. Trimming removed 5 bases at V and 4 bases at J, with 12 bases between. Germline V gene data show CDR1 as SGHTA and CDR2 as FQGNSA. The CDR3 loop reads CASSRQGRYNSPLHF. CDR3 coding DNA: TGTGCCAGCAGCCGGCAGGGACGTTATAATTCACCCCTCCACTTT.

V usage is TRBV20-1 and J usage is TRBJ2-3; possibly TRBD1 for D (6 bases). Deletions cut 5 bases from V and 2 bases from J, with 20 bases between. Germline values: CDR1 DFQATT, CDR2 SNEGSKA (reference sequence). The CDR3 contains 16 residues. This CDR3 is CSAPSPGQLITDTQYF. CDR3 nucleotide sequence: TGCAGTGCTCCGTCTCCGGGACAACTAATCACAGATACGCAGTATTTT.

This chain connects TRBV3-1 to TRBJ2-5; D remains unclear. V lost 2 bases and J 3 bases, leaving 7 bases between the germline ends. The CDR3 runs to 13 residues. Germline V lookup: CDR1 LGHDT, CDR2 YNNKEL (reference sequence). CDR3 sequence (DNA): TGTGCCAGCAGCCAACCCTACGAAGAGACCCAGTACTTC. This sequence encodes CASSQPYEETQYF.

J is TRBJ1-1 and V is TRBV20-1; possibly TRBD1 for D (5 bases). The germline CDR1 and CDR2 sequences are DFQATT and SNEGSKA (reference sequence). V was shortened by 5 bases and J by 5 bases, with 15 bases between the two germline ends. CDR3 size: 13 residues. DNA for the CDR3: TGCAGTGCTCATGGGGGGGGTTCGACTGAAGCTTTCTTT. This gives the protein CSAHGGGSTEAFF.

This chain uses TRBV20-1 with TRBJ2-7; D unresolved. The germline CDR1 and CDR2 sequences are DFQATT and SNEGSKA (reference sequence). The CDR3 runs to 14 residues. V was shortened by 3 bases and J by 0 bases, with 12 bases between the two germline ends. As DNA, the CDR3 is TGCAGTGCTAGCGACGTGAGCATCTCCTACGAGCAGTACTTC. This gives the protein CSASDVSISYEQYF.

The rearrangement links TRBV29-1 to TRBJ1-2; no definite D call. CDR1 is SQVTM and CDR2 is ANQGSEA in the germline V gene. The V end was cut by 7 bases, the J end by 7 bases, with 16 bases between. The CDR3 contains 12 residues. In DNA, the CDR3 is TGCAGCGGAGATGGTATAGGGAGTGGCTACACCTTC. Its translation is CSGDGIGSGYTF.